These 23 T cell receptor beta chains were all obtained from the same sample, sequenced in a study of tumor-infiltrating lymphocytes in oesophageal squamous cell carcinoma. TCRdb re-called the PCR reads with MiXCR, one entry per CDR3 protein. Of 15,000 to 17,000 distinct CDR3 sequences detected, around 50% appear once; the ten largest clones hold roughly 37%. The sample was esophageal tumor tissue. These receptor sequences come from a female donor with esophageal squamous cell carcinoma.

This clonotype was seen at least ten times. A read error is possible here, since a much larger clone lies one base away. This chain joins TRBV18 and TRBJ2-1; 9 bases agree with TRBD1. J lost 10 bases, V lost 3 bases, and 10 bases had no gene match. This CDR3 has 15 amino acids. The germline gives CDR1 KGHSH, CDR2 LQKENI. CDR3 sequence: CASSPEGTGSYEQFF. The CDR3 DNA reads TGTGCCAGCTCACCGGAAGGGACAGGGAGCTACGAGCAGTTCTTC.

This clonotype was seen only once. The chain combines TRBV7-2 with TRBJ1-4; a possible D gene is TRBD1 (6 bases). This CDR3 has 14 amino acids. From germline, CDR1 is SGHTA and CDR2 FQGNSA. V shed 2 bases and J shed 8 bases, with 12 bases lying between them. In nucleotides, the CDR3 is TGTGCCAGCAGCTTACTACAGGGAGGGGAAAAACTGTTTTTT. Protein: CASSLLQGGEKLFF.

The chain's CDR3 is CASSGTSGGAGLTDTQYF. DNA for the CDR3: TGTGCCAGCAGCGGGACTAGCGGGGGGGCCGGTTTGACAGATACGCAGTATTTT. The chain carries TRBV12-3 or TRBV12-4 and TRBJ2-3; TRBD2 matches 16 bases. This CDR3 contains 18 residues. The ends lost 6 bases at V and 3 bases at J; junction bases unmatched: 9.

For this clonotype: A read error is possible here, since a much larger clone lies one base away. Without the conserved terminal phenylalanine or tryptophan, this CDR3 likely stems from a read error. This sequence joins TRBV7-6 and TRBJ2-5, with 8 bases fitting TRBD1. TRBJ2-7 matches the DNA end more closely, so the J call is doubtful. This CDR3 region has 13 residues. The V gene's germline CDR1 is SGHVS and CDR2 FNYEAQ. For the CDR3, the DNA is TGTGCCAGCAGCCCTACAGGGGGCTACGAGCAGTACTCC. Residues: CASSPTGGYEQYS.

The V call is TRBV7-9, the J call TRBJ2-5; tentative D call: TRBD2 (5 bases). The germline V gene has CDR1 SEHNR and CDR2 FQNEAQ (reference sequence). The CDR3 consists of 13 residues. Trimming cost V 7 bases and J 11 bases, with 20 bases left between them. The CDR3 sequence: CASTGSQSGEQYF. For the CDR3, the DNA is TGTGCCAGCACCGGGTCCCAATCCGGGGAGCAGTACTTC. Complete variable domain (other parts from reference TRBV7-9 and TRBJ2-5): DTGVSQNPRHKITKRGQNVTFRCDPISEHNRLYWYRQTLGQGPEFLTYFQNEAQLEKSRLLSDRFSAERPKGSFSTLEIQRTEQGDSAMYLCASTGSQSGEQYFGPGTRLLVL.

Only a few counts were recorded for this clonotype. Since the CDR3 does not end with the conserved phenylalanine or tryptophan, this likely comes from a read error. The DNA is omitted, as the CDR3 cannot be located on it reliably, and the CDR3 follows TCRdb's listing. The chain's CDR3 is CASTGFQGPSYEQYFGN. V gene TRBV7-8 combines with J gene TRBJ2-3; TRBD2, the table's D call, was not compared with the DNA. The CDR3 is 17 amino acids in total, end residues counted. The germline gives CDR1 SGHVS, CDR2 FQNEAQ.

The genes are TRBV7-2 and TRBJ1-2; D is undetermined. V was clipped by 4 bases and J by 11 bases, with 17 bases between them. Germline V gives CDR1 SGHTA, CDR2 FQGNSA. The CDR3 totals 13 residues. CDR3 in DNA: TGTGCCAGCAGCTATGGTATCGGAGGAAGGTACACCTTC. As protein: CASSYGIGGRYTF. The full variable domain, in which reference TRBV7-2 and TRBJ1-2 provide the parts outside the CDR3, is GAGVSQSPSNKVTEKGKDVELRCDPISGHTALYWYRQSLGQGLEFLIYFQGNSAPDKSGLPSDRFSAERTGGSVSTLTIQRTQQEDSAVYLCASSYGIGGRYTFGSGTRLTVV.

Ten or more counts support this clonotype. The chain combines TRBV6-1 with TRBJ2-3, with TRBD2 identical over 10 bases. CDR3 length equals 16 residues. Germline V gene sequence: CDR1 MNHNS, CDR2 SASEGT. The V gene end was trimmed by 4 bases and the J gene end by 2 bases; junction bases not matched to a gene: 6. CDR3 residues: CASSARTSGNTDTQYF. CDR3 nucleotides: TGTGCCAGCAGTGCAAGGACTAGCGGCAACACAGATACGCAGTATTTT.

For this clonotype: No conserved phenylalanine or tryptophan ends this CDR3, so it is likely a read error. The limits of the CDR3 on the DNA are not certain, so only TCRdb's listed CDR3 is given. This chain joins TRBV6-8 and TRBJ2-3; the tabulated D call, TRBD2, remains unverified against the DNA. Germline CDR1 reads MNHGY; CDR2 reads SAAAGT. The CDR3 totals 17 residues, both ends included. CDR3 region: CASSLDGGRYNEQFFGP.

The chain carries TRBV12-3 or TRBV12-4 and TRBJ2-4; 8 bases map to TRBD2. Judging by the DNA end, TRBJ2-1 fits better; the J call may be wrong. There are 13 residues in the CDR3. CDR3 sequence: CASRSGDNNEQFF. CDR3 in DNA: TGTGCCAGCCGTAGCGGGGACAACAATGAGCAGTTCTTC.

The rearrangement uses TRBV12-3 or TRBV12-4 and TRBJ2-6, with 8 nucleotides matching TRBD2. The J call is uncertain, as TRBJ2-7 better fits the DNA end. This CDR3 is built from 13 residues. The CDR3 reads CASRSGDNNEQYF. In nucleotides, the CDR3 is TGTGCCAGCCGTAGCGGGGACAACAATGAGCAGTACTTC.

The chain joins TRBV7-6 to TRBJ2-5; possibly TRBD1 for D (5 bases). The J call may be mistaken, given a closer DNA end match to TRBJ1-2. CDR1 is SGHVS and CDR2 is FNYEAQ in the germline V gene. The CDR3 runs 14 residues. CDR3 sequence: CASSLEAGTYGYTF. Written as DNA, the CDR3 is TGTGCCAGCAGCTTAGAGGCAGGGACCTATGGCTACACCTTC.

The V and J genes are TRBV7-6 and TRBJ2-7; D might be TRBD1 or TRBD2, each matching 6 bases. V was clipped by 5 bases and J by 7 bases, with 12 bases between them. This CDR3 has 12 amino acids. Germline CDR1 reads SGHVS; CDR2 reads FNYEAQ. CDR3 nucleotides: TGTGCCAGCAGCAGGGGGGTCGATGAGCAGTACTTC. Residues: CASSRGVDEQYF.

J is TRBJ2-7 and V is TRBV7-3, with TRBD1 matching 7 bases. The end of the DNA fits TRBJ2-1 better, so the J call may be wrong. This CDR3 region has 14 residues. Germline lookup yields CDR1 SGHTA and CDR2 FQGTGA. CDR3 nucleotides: TGTGCCAGCAGCCCCGACAGGGAGAGACATGAGCAGTTCTTC. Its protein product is CASSPDRERHEQFF.

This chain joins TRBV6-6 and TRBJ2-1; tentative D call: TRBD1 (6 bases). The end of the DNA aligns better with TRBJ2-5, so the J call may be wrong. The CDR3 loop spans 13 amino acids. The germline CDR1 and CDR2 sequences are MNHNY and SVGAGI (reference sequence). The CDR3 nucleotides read TGTGCCAGCAGTGGTCAGGGGAGAGAGACCCAGTACTTC. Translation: CASSGQGRETQYF.

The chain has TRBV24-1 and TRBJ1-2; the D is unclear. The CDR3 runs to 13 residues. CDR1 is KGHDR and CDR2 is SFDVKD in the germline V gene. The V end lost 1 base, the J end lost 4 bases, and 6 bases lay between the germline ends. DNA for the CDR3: TGTGCCACCAGTGATTTAACCGGCTATGGCTACACCTTC. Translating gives CATSDLTGYGYTF.

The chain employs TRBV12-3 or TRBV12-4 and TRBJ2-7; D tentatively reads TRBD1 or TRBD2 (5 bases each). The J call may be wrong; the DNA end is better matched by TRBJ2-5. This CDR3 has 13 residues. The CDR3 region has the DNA TGTGCCAGCAGTTTAGGGGGGTGGGAGACCCAGTACTTC. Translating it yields CASSLGGWETQYF.

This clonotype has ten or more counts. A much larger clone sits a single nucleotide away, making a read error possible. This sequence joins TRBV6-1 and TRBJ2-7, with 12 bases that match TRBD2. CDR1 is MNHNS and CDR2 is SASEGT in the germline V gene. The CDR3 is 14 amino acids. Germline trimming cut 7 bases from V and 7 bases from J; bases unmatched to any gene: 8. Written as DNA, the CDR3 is TGTGCCAGCATATCTAGCGGGAGGGGGAATGAGCAGTACTTC. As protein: CASISSGRGNEQYF.

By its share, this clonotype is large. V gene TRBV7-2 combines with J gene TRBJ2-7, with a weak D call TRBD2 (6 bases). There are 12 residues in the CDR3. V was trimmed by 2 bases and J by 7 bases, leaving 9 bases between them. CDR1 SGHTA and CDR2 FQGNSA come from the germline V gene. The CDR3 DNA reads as TGTGCCAGCAGCTTAACTAGCATTGAGCAGTACTTC. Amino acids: CASSLTSIEQYF.

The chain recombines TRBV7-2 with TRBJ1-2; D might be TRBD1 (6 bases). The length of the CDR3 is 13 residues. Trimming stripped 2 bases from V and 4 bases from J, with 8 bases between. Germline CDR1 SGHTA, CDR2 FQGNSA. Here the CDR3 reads CASSLQDSYGYTF. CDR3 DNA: TGTGCCAGCAGCTTACAGGACAGCTATGGCTACACCTTC.

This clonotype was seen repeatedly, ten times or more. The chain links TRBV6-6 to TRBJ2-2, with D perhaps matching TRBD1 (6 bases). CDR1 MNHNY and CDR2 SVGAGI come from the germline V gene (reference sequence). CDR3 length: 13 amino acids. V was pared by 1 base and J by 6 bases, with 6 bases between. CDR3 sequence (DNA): TGTGCCAGCAGTTACTGGACAGCCGGGGAGCTGTTTTTT. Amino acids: CASSYWTAGELFF.

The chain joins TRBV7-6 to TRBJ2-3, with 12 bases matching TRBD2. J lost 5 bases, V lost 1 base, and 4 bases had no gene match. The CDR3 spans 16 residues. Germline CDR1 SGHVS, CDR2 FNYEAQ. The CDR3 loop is CASSLGTSGMGDTQYF. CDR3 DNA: TGTGCCAGCAGCTTAGGGACTAGCGGGATGGGAGATACGCAGTATTTT.

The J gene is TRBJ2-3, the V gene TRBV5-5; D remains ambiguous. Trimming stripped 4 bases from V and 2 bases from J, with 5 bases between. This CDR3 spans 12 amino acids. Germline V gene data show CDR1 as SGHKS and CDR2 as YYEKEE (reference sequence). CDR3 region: CASSGNTDTQYF. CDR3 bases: TGTGCCAGCAGCGGAAACACAGATACGCAGTATTTT.